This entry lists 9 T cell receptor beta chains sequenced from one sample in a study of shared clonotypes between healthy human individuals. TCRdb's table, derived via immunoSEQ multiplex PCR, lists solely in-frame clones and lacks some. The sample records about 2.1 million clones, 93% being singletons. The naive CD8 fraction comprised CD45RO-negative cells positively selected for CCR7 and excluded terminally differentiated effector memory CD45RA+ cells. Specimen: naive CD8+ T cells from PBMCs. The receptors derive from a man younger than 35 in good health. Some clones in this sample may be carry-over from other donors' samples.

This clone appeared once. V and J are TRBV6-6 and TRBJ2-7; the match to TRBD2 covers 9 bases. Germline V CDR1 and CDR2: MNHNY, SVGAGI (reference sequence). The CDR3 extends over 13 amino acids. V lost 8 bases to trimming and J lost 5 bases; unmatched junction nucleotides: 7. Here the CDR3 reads CASCSGRPHEQYF. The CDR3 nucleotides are TGTGCCAGCTGTAGCGGGAGACCCCACGAGCAGTACTTC.

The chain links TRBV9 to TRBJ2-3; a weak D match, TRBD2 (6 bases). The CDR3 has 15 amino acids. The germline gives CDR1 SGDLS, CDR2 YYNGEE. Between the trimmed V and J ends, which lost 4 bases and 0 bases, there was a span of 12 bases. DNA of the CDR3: TGTGCCAGCAGCACGGGACTGTCTAGCACAGATACGCAGTATTTT. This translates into CASSTGLSSTDTQYF.

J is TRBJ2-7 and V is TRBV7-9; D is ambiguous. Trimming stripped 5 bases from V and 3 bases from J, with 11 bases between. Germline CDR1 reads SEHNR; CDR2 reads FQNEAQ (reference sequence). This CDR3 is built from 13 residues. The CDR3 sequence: CASSPGSVYEQYF. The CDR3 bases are TGTGCCAGCAGCCCTGGGTCCGTCTACGAGCAGTACTTC.

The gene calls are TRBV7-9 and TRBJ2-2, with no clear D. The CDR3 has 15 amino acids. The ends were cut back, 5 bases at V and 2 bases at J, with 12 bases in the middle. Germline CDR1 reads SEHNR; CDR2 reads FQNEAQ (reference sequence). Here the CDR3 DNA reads TGTGCCAGCAGCATGAGGACCGAAAACACCGGGGAGCTGTTTTTT. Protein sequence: CASSMRTENTGELFF.

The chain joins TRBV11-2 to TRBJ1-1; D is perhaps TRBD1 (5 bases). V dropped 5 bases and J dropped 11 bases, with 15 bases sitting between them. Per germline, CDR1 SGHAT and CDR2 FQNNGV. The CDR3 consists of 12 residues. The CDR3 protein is CASSPGRPRAFF. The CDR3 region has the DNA TGTGCCAGCAGCCCGGGACGCCCGAGGGCTTTCTTT.

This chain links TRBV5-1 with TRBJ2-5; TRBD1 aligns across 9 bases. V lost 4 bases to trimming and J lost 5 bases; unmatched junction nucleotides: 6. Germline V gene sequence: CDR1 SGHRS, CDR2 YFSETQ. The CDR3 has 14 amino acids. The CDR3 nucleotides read TGCGCCAGCAGCGTCTGGACAGGGGAGGAGACCCAGTACTTC. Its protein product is CASSVWTGEETQYF.

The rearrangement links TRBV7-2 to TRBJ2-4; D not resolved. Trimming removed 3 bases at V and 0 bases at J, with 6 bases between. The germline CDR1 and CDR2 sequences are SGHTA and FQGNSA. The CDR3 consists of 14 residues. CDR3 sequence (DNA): TGTGCCAGCAGCTTGGCTGTAGCCAAAAACATTCAGTACTTC. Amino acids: CASSLAVAKNIQYF.

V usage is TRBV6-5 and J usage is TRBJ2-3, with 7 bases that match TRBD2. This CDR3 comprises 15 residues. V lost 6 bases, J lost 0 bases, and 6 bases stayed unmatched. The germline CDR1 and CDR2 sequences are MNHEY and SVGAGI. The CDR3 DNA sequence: TGTGCCAGCAGATGGGCTAGCGGTAGCACAGATACGCAGTATTTT. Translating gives CASRWASGSTDTQYF.

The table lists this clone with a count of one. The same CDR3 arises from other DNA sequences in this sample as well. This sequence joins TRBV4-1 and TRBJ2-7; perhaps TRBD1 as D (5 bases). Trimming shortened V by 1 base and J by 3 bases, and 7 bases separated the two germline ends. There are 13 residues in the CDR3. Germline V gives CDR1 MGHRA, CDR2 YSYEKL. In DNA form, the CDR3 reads TGCGCCAGCAGCCAAGGAACAGGCTACGAGCAGTACTTC. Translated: CASSQGTGYEQYF.